The rows below give T cell receptor beta chains drawn from one sample of a study of blood T cells in healthy people across ages. TCRdb processed the 5' RACE reads anew with MiXCR; each CDR3 protein has one entry. The profile shows around 1,700,000 distinct CDR3 sequences, roughly 27% of them singletons. Sequences were obtained from blood. All receptors derive from a woman in her twenties or thirties in good health. Each CDR3 is given with its conserved first and last residue. Fields, in order: V gene, J gene, D gene, clone size, CDR3 protein, CDR3 DNA. D genes are given only for firm matches. Only part of the rows carry a size: once, few, many, or a class if the clone is expanded.

TRBV7-2	TRBJ2-5	-	-	CAGSAQGGSETQYF	TGTGCCGGCAGCGCGCAGGGGGGCTCAGAGACCCAGTACTTC
TRBV3-1	TRBJ1-4	TRBD1	few	CASSLGQAPQKLFF	TGTGCCAGCAGCCTGGGACAGGCACCCCAAAAACTGTTTTTT
TRBV12-3/TRBV12-4	TRBJ1-3	TRBD1	once	CASSLRGQGNTIYF	TGTGCCAGCAGTTTAAGGGGGCAGGGAAACACCATATATTTT
TRBV2	TRBJ2-1	TRBD1	-	CASRQGVLNEQFF	TGTGCCAGTCGACAGGGGGTATTGAATGAGCAGTTCTTC
TRBV4-3	TRBJ2-1	-	-	CASSQVKFNEQFF	TGCGCCAGCAGCCAAGTGAAGTTCAATGAGCAGTTCTTC
TRBV7-2	TRBJ2-7	TRBD2	-	CASSFGLRGDYEQYF	TGTGCCAGCAGCTTCGGCCTGCGGGGGGACTACGAGCAGTACTTC
TRBV30	TRBJ2-1	TRBD1	-	CAWSQGTGGANEQFF	TGTGCCTGGAGTCAAGGGACAGGGGGCGCCAATGAGCAGTTCTTC
TRBV7-2	TRBJ2-1	TRBD2	few	CASSRGTSIGNEQFF	TGTGCCAGCAGCCGCGGGACTAGTATCGGCAATGAGCAGTTCTTC
TRBV6-6	TRBJ2-5	-	-	CASSHGSKETQYF	TGTGCCAGCAGTCACGGTAGTAAAGAGACCCAGTACTTC
TRBV6-5	TRBJ2-3	-	few	CASSYGGHTDTQYF	TGTGCCAGCAGTTACGGGGGCCACACAGATACGCAGTATTTT
TRBV29-1	TRBJ1-4	-	-	CSGRQALNEKLFF	TGCAGCGGGAGACAGGCCCTAAATGAAAAACTGTTTTTT
TRBV7-2	TRBJ1-1	-	-	CASSLSGNQNTEAFF	TGTGCCAGCAGCTTATCCGGGAATCAGAACACTGAAGCTTTCTTT
TRBV9	TRBJ1-4	-	-	CASSGREEKLFF	TGTGCCAGCAGCGGCAGAGAGGAAAAACTGTTTTTT
TRBV15	TRBJ2-2	-	-	CATSMRQSTGELFF	TGTGCCACCAGCATGCGACAGTCCACCGGGGAGCTGTTTTTT
TRBV5-1	TRBJ2-2	TRBD2	few	CASSPLETSGPTGELFF	TGCGCCAGCAGCCCCCTGGAGACTAGCGGGCCCACCGGGGAGCTGTTTTTT
TRBV7-2	TRBJ2-3	TRBD2	-	CASSRRAGSRDTQYF	TGTGCCAGCAGTCGCCGAGCGGGGTCCCGGGATACGCAGTATTTT
TRBV2	TRBJ2-7	-	-	CASSWVPYEQYF	TGTGCCAGCAGTTGGGTTCCCTACGAGCAGTACTTC
TRBV7-9	TRBJ1-1	-	few	CASSGPGNMNTEAFF	TGTGCCAGCAGCGGCCCAGGGAACATGAACACTGAAGCTTTCTTT
TRBV29-1	TRBJ2-1	-	few	CSVDDPAREQFF	TGCAGCGTTGATGACCCGGCTCGCGAGCAGTTCTTC
TRBV7-6	TRBJ2-5	TRBD1	few	CASGDRDETQYF	TGTGCCAGCGGAGACAGGGACGAGACCCAGTACTTC
TRBV7-2	TRBJ2-3	TRBD2	-	CASSLRLAGSGDTQYF	TGTGCCAGCAGCTTGAGACTAGCGGGTTCCGGGGATACGCAGTATTTT
TRBV6-2/TRBV6-3	TRBJ2-7	-	-	CASNRPGTYEQYF	TGTGCCAGCAACCGTCCGGGGACCTACGAGCAGTACTTC
TRBV4-3	TRBJ2-4	-	-	CASSQERASSAGRKNIQYF	TGCGCCAGCAGCCAAGAAAGAGCCTCTTCGGCGGGACGGAAAAACATTCAGTACTTC
TRBV5-1	TRBJ2-2	-	-	CASSVDPNVNGELFF	TGCGCCAGCAGCGTGGACCCTAATGTTAACGGGGAGCTGTTTTTT
TRBV28	TRBJ2-1	TRBD2	few	CASSPTSGSVEQFF	TGTGCCAGCAGTCCGACTAGCGGGTCTGTTGAGCAGTTCTTC
TRBV30	TRBJ1-2	-	-	CAWSVGQGLGYTF	TGTGCCTGGAGTGTGGGTCAGGGTTTAGGCTACACCTTC
TRBV5-1	TRBJ2-1	-	few	CASSPDSLRYNEQFF	TGCGCCAGCAGCCCTGACAGTTTGCGGTACAATGAGCAGTTCTTC
TRBV5-1	TRBJ1-1	-	-	CASMGQGRNTEAFF	TGCGCCAGCATGGGGCAGGGGCGGAACACTGAGGCTTTCTTT
TRBV20-1	TRBJ2-1	-	many	CSARQGGLLYNEQFF	TGCAGTGCTAGACAGGGGGGACTCCTATACAATGAGCAGTTCTTC
TRBV29-1	TRBJ1-4	-	many	CSVDGGFNEKLFF	TGCAGCGTTGACGGGGGCTTTAATGAAAAACTGTTTTTT
TRBV7-9	TRBJ2-7	TRBD2	few	CASSERGATYEQYF	TGTGCCAGCAGCGAGCGGGGGGCCACCTACGAGCAGTACTTC
TRBV6-1	TRBJ2-1	TRBD1	-	CASSIRDRGIYNEQFF	TGTGCCAGCAGCATCCGGGACAGGGGAATCTACAATGAGCAGTTCTTC
TRBV21-1	TRBJ2-1	-	-	CASSKVRQRTYNEQFF	TGTGCCAGCAGCAAAGTCCGACAGAGAACCTACAATGAGCAGTTCTTC
TRBV12-3/TRBV12-4	TRBJ2-1	TRBD2	few	CASSYSGGRRNEQFF	TGTGCCAGCAGTTATAGCGGGGGTCGTCGAAATGAGCAGTTCTTC
TRBV5-1	TRBJ2-7	TRBD1	-	CASSLGQGSFYEQYF	TGCGCCAGCAGCTTGGGACAGGGGAGTTTTTACGAGCAGTACTTC
TRBV5-8	TRBJ2-7	-	many	CASSLEVNSYEQYF	TGTGCCAGCAGCTTGGAAGTGAACTCCTACGAGCAGTACTTC
TRBV30	TRBJ2-7	-	-	CAWGTLITYEQYF	TGTGCCTGGGGGACTCTCATTACCTACGAGCAGTACTTC
TRBV20-1	TRBJ2-7	TRBD2	-	CSARDLSGGPREQYF	TGCAGTGCTAGAGATCTTTCGGGAGGGCCTCGAGAGCAGTACTTC
TRBV24-1	TRBJ2-5	TRBD1	many	CATSANYRGSETQYF	TGTGCCACCAGTGCGAATTACAGGGGGTCCGAGACCCAGTACTTC
TRBV7-2	TRBJ1-5	TRBD1	few	CASSLAAGGSDQPQHF	TGTGCCAGCAGCTTAGCCGCAGGGGGCTCGGATCAGCCCCAGCATTTT
TRBV12-3/TRBV12-4	TRBJ2-1	-	-	CASSPLCSYNEQFF	TGTGCCAGCAGCCCACTGTGCTCCTACAATGAGCAGTTCTTC
TRBV18	TRBJ2-7	TRBD2	few	CASSPSGTSLYNEQYF	TGTGCCAGCTCACCTTCCGGGACTAGTCTATACAATGAGCAGTACTTC
TRBV6-1	TRBJ1-4	-	few	CASGQLNEKRFF	TGTGCCAGCGGGCAGCTCAATGAAAAACGGTTTTTT
TRBV5-1	TRBJ1-1	TRBD1	-	CASSMDRERGNTEAFF	TGCGCCAGCAGCATGGACAGGGAAAGGGGGAACACTGAAGCTTTCTTT
TRBV6-1	TRBJ2-7	-	few	CASSDVDAGGPHEQYF	TGTGCCAGCAGTGACGTGGACGCCGGAGGGCCCCACGAGCAGTACTTC
TRBV20-1	TRBJ2-7	TRBD2	many	CSARVAGRDEQYF	TGCAGTGCTAGAGTGGCAGGGAGGGACGAGCAGTACTTC